These T cell receptor beta chains were read from a single sample in a study of PD-L1 blockade in urothelial cancer. Only in-frame clones appear in the TCRdb table, and some are missing; sequencing was by immunoSEQ multiplex PCR. The sample consists of tens of thousands of clones, around 86% of them appearing once. Sample: PBMCs, taken around atezolizumab (anti-PD-L1) treatment. The receptors derive from a man between 70 and 80 years old with urothelial cancer. Each CDR3 is given with its conserved first and last residue. Fields, in order: V gene, D gene, CDR3 length, J gene, clone size, CDR3 DNA, CDR3 protein. A D gene is named only where the DNA matches it firmly. Clone size appears in some rows only: once, few, many, or a class for an expanded clone.

v_call: TRBV2
d_call: TRBD2
cdr3_length: 16
j_call: TRBJ2-1
clone_size: -
cdr3_nt: TGTGCCAGCACCCCTGGACTAGCGGGGCCATACAATGAGCAGTTCTTC
cdr3_aa: CASTPGLAGPYNEQFF

v_call: TRBV29-1
d_call: -
cdr3_length: 10
j_call: TRBJ2-3
clone_size: -
cdr3_nt: TGCAGCGTCTCTTGGGGCACGCAGTATTTT
cdr3_aa: CSVSWGTQYF

v_call: TRBV4-1
d_call: TRBD2
cdr3_length: 18
j_call: TRBJ2-1
clone_size: -
cdr3_nt: TGCGCCAGCAGCCAAGATGGTCGGGCTAGCGGGGAATACAATGAGCAGTTCTTC
cdr3_aa: CASSQDGRASGEYNEQFF

v_call: TRBV10-3
d_call: TRBD2
cdr3_length: 14
j_call: TRBJ2-2
clone_size: -
cdr3_nt: TGTGCCATCAGTGTAGCGGGAGTCACCGGGGAGCTGTTTTTT
cdr3_aa: CAISVAGVTGELFF

v_call: TRBV5-4
d_call: -
cdr3_length: 12
j_call: TRBJ1-4
clone_size: -
cdr3_nt: TGTGCCAGCAGCTTGAGGGGGGAAAAACTGTTTTTT
cdr3_aa: CASSLRGEKLFF

v_call: TRBV2
d_call: -
cdr3_length: 15
j_call: TRBJ2-7
clone_size: -
cdr3_nt: TGTGCCAGCAATCCGGCTAGACAGGGAGGTTACGAGCAGTACTTC
cdr3_aa: CASNPARQGGYEQYF

v_call: TRBV11-2
d_call: -
cdr3_length: 14
j_call: TRBJ1-4
clone_size: -
cdr3_nt: TGTGCCAGCAGCTGGGGGACAAGGAATGAAAAACTGTTTTTT
cdr3_aa: CASSWGTRNEKLFF

v_call: TRBV5-1
d_call: TRBD1
cdr3_length: 16
j_call: TRBJ1-1
clone_size: -
cdr3_nt: TGCGCCAGCAGCTGGACAGGGGGTCCCTCGAACACTGAAGCTTTCTTT
cdr3_aa: CASSWTGGPSNTEAFF

v_call: TRBV14
d_call: -
cdr3_length: 13
j_call: TRBJ1-2
clone_size: -
cdr3_nt: TGTGCCAGCAGCCAGGGAGTGGACTATGGCTACACCTTC
cdr3_aa: CASSQGVDYGYTF

v_call: TRBV27
d_call: -
cdr3_length: 15
j_call: TRBJ1-2
clone_size: -
cdr3_nt: TGTGCCAGCAGCCCTCTCTTGGACACCGATTATGGCTACACCTTC
cdr3_aa: CASSPLLDTDYGYTF

v_call: TRBV29-1
d_call: -
cdr3_length: 14
j_call: TRBJ2-1
clone_size: -
cdr3_nt: TGCAGCGTTGAAAAGGGGACACTATACAATGAGCAGTTCTTC
cdr3_aa: CSVEKGTLYNEQFF

v_call: TRBV2
d_call: TRBD2
cdr3_length: 13
j_call: TRBJ2-7
clone_size: -
cdr3_nt: TGTGCCAGCGGACTAGCGGGAGTTGACGAGCAGTACTTC
cdr3_aa: CASGLAGVDEQYF

v_call: TRBV7-2
d_call: -
cdr3_length: 15
j_call: TRBJ1-4
clone_size: few
cdr3_nt: TGTGCCAGCAGCTCCACCGGACGGGAGTATGAAAAACTGTTTTTT
cdr3_aa: CASSSTGREYEKLFF

v_call: TRBV4-1
d_call: TRBD2
cdr3_length: 16
j_call: TRBJ2-7
clone_size: -
cdr3_nt: TGCGCCAGCAGCCAAGAGGGACTAGCTTGGCCTTCCGAGCAGTACTTC
cdr3_aa: CASSQEGLAWPSEQYF

v_call: TRBV6-1
d_call: TRBD2
cdr3_length: 15
j_call: TRBJ2-7
clone_size: -
cdr3_nt: TGTGCCAGCAGTGAAGCTAGCGGGAGCTCCTACGAGCAGTACTTC
cdr3_aa: CASSEASGSSYEQYF

v_call: TRBV10-3
d_call: -
cdr3_length: 11
j_call: TRBJ2-3
clone_size: -
cdr3_nt: TGTGCCACTTCCAACTCAGATACGCAGTATTTT
cdr3_aa: CATSNSDTQYF

v_call: TRBV7-9
d_call: -
cdr3_length: 13
j_call: TRBJ1-2
clone_size: few
cdr3_nt: TGTGCCAGCAGCTTGGCGGCCTTCTATGGCTACACCTTC
cdr3_aa: CASSLAAFYGYTF

v_call: TRBV30
d_call: -
cdr3_length: 14
j_call: TRBJ2-3
clone_size: -
cdr3_nt: TGTGCCTGGAACGGGGGAGTGGGGACAGATACGCAGTATTTT
cdr3_aa: CAWNGGVGTDTQYF